Each of the 8 T cell receptor beta chains below was sequenced from the same sample in a study of blood T cell repertoires in COVID-19. Sequenced by immunoSEQ multiplex PCR; TCRdb stores in-frame clones only, minus some. The sample has under 250,000 clones, about four fifths seen once. Material for sequencing was peripheral blood. These receptors were collected from a man in his thirties or forties who had recovered from COVID-19.

This chain links TRBV18 with TRBJ1-3, with 8 bases that match TRBD1. Trimming at V came to 3 bases and at J to 0 bases, leaving 4 bases not matched to a gene. The V gene's germline CDR1 is KGHSH and CDR2 LQKENI. This CDR3 is 16 amino acids long. The CDR3 loop is CASSPYGTGSGNTIYF. The CDR3 DNA follows: TGTGCCAGCTCACCCTATGGGACAGGCTCTGGAAACACCATATATTTT.

J is TRBJ2-5 and V is TRBV5-4; weak D call: TRBD1 (6 bases). Germline V gene data show CDR1 as SGHNT and CDR2 as YYREEE (reference sequence). The CDR3 loop spans 15 amino acids. The V gene lost 6 bases and the J gene lost 0 bases, with 15 bases spanning the gap. In nucleotides, the CDR3 is TGTGCCAGCAACCTACAGGGCTTCAACCAAGAGACCCAGTACTTC. Its translation: CASNLQGFNQETQYF.

This chain uses TRBV18 with TRBJ2-7, with D tentatively TRBD2 (6 bases). V was clipped by 1 base and J by 7 bases, with 14 bases between them. The germline V gene has CDR1 KGHSH and CDR2 LQKENI. The CDR3 length is 14 residues. In nucleotides, the CDR3 is TGTGCCAGCTCACCACGGGGACTTGAATTAGAGCAGTACGTC. Its protein product is CASSPRGLELEQYV.

The genes are TRBV18 and TRBJ1-5; D perhaps matches TRBD1 (6 bases). This CDR3 has 13 amino acids. CDR1 and CDR2 (germline): KGHSH, LQKENI. V was cut by 2 bases and J by 7 bases, with 9 bases left in between. CDR3 sequence: CASSPNQGQPQHF. For the CDR3, the DNA is TGTGCCAGCTCACCAAATCAGGGGCAGCCCCAGCATTTT.

This clone was seen once. This chain connects TRBV27 to TRBJ2-1; D unresolved. Per germline, CDR1 MNHEY and CDR2 SMNVEV (reference sequence). V was trimmed by 0 bases and J by 7 bases, leaving 7 bases between them. The CDR3 length is 13 residues. The DNA for the CDR3 is TGTGCCAGCAGTTTATCGATAGCAAATGAGCAGTTCTTC. It specifies CASSLSIANEQFF.

V and J are TRBV12-5 and TRBJ1-2; the match to TRBD1 covers 9 bases. Per germline, CDR1 LGHNT and CDR2 FRNRAP. The CDR3 contains 18 residues. V was clipped by 0 bases and J by 0 bases; unmatched bases: 8. The CDR3 DNA follows: TGTGCTAGTGGTTTGGTCTCGAGGGACAGGGAAACTAACTATGGCTACACCTTC. Translating it yields CASGLVSRDRETNYGYTF.

The V call is TRBV7-9, the J call TRBJ2-7; the D gene is possibly TRBD2 (7 bases). This CDR3 is built from 15 residues. The V end was cut by 3 bases, the J end by 3 bases, with 15 bases between. From germline, CDR1 is SEHNR and CDR2 FQNEAQ (reference sequence). The CDR3 here is CASSFPGGANYEQYF. Here the CDR3 DNA reads TGTGCCAGCAGCTTCCCGGGGGGCGCTAACTACGAGCAGTACTTC.

The chain employs TRBV2 and TRBJ1-4, with 8 positions matching TRBD1. The CDR3 loop spans 12 amino acids. The V and J ends lost 7 bases and 7 bases, in that order; junction bases with no gene match: 2. Germline loops: CDR1 SNHLY, CDR2 FYNNEI. The CDR3 coding sequence is TGTGCCAGCAACAGGGGGAGTGAAAAACTGTTTTTT. Translating it yields CASNRGSEKLFF.